A single sample is the source of the 32 T cell receptor beta chains below, sequenced in a study of T cell repertoires in cytomegalovirus infection. No antigen has been assigned to these receptors. Via MiXCR, TCRdb re-called the reads, giving one row per CDR3 protein. The sample lists around 770,000 distinct CDR3 sequences, about 29% seen once, with roughly 14% in the top ten. Material: cultured CD8+ T cells from PBMCs, obtained from culture after CMV antigen stimulation. The origin of the receptors is a human donor in good health (CMV status not recorded). Some clones in this sample may be carry-over from other donors' samples.

In this sample, this clonotype turned up a few times. This sequence joins TRBV7-9 and TRBJ2-1; D perhaps matches TRBD1 (6 bases). CDR3 length equals 18 residues. Germline assignment: CDR1 SEHNR and CDR2 FQNEAQ (reference sequence). V was cut by 5 bases and J by 3 bases, with 23 bases left in between. In nucleotides, the CDR3 is TGTGCCAGCAGCGGTCGAGCCGGGACACTCTGGGACTACAATGAGCAGTTCTTC. Amino acid sequence: CASSGRAGTLWDYNEQFF.

The V call is TRBV20-1, the J call TRBJ2-1; D remains ambiguous. V was cut by 6 bases and J by 9 bases, with 18 bases left in between. The length of the CDR3 is 13 residues. The germline V gene encodes CDR1 DFQATT and CDR2 SNEGSKA (reference sequence). CDR3 coding DNA: TGCAGTGCCATTGGGCTCTTGAATGGTGAGCAGTTCTTC. Amino acids: CSAIGLLNGEQFF.

This chain joins TRBV9 and TRBJ2-7; 10 bases match TRBD1. The CDR3 is 16 residues long. CDR1 SGDLS and CDR2 YYNGEE come from the germline V gene. J lost 3 bases, V lost 2 bases, and 8 bases had no gene match. The CDR3 DNA follows: TGTGCCAGCAGCGTCGGACCGGGACAGGGGTACTACGAGCAGTACTTC. Encoded protein: CASSVGPGQGYYEQYF.

In its sample, this clonotype was seen a few times. The genes are TRBV12-3 or TRBV12-4 and TRBJ1-5; no clear D. Trimming cost V 7 bases and J 6 bases, with 22 bases left between them. The CDR3 extends over 16 amino acids. The CDR3 sequence: CASTSSLGRFAQPQHF. The DNA of the CDR3 is TGTGCCAGCACCTCCTCTCTGGGCAGGTTCGCTCAGCCCCAGCATTTT.

This clonotype was observed once. J is TRBJ1-5 and V is TRBV19, with D tentatively TRBD1 (6 bases). The germline V gene encodes CDR1 LNHDA and CDR2 SQIVND (reference sequence). V shed 7 bases and J shed 7 bases, with 17 bases lying between them. The CDR3 runs 14 residues. In DNA form, the CDR3 reads TGTGCCAGTACCACTATAGGGGGGTGGCAGCCCCAGCATTTT. It encodes CASTTIGGWQPQHF.

This chain links TRBV27 with TRBJ1-6, with 7 bases matching TRBD1. Germline loops: CDR1 MNHEY, CDR2 SMNVEV (reference sequence). The CDR3 has 17 residues. The J segment lost 0 bases and the V segment lost 5 bases, leaving 7 bases of the junction unmatched. The CDR3 bases are TGTGCCAGCAGTGAACAGGGGTCCTACTCCTATAATTCACCCCTCCACTTT. It specifies CASSEQGSYSYNSPLHF.

This clonotype was recorded at least ten times. The rearrangement joins TRBV6-1 to TRBJ1-5, with D possibly being TRBD1 (6 bases). There are 18 residues in the CDR3. Looked up from germline, CDR1 is MNHNS and CDR2 is SASEGT. Trimming removed 5 bases from V and 2 bases from J, with 22 bases in between. The CDR3 reads CASSPWTESLRGNQPQHF. The CDR3 DNA sequence: TGTGCCAGCAGTCCGTGGACAGAAAGCTTGAGGGGCAATCAGCCCCAGCATTTT.

The gene calls are TRBV7-8 and TRBJ2-7, with no clear D. Germline CDR1 and CDR2: SGHVS and FQNEAQ. Deletions cut 5 bases from V and 6 bases from J, with 26 bases between. The CDR3 is 17 amino acids. The CDR3, as DNA: TGTGCCAGCAGCCCGAGCCATTCTGGTCAAAAGATAGGCGAGCAGTACTTC. Its translation: CASSPSHSGQKIGEQYF. The whole variable domain, remainder taken from reference TRBV7-8 and TRBJ2-7, is GAGVSQSPRYKVAKRGQDVALRCDPISGHVSLFWYQQALGQGPEFLTYFQNEAQLDKSGLPSDRFFAERPEGSVSTLKIQRTQQEDSAVYLCASSPSHSGQKIGEQYFGPGTRLTVT.

V gene TRBV6-5 combines with J gene TRBJ1-1; D unclear. Germline CDR1 and CDR2: MNHEY and SVGAGI. The CDR3 covers 15 residues. V dropped 0 bases and J dropped 1 base, with 9 bases sitting between them. The CDR3: CASSYSPSANTEAFF. The DNA of the CDR3 is TGTGCCAGCAGTTACTCGCCCTCAGCGAACACTGAAGCTTTCTTT.

This clonotype was observed at least ten times. The V and J genes are TRBV6-5 and TRBJ2-7; a weak D match, TRBD2 (6 bases). Germline CDR1 and CDR2: MNHEY and SVGAGI. The CDR3 covers 14 residues. The V end lost 4 bases, the J end lost 0 bases, and 10 bases lay between the germline ends. In nucleotides, the CDR3 is TGTGCCAGCAGTTTGGGGGGAATCTCCTACGAGCAGTACTTC. Translation: CASSLGGISYEQYF.

The V and J genes are TRBV13 and TRBJ2-1; the D is unclear. The V and J ends lost 5 bases and 4 bases respectively, with 9 bases between them. Germline CDR1 is PRHDT and CDR2 is FYEKMQ (reference sequence). The CDR3 is 13 residues long. Here the CDR3 reads CASSRQRYNEQFF. The CDR3 bases are TGTGCCAGCAGCCGACAAAGATACAATGAGCAGTTCTTC.

This clonotype was picked up a small number of times. An end of the junction differs from the germline gene, which may be a read error. The chain uses TRBV7-2 and TRBJ1-1; possible D gene TRBD1, 5 bases. CDR3 length: 17 amino acids. Germline V gene sequence: CDR1 SGHTA, CDR2 FQGNSA. CDR3 loop: CASSLPGTELMNTEAFF. Here the CDR3 DNA reads TGCGCCAGCAGCCTTCCCGGGACGGAGCTTATGAACACTGAAGCTTTCTTT. The whole variable domain, filled in from reference TRBV7-2 and TRBJ1-1, reads GAGVSQSPSNKVTEKGKDVELRCDPISGHTALYWYRQSLGQGLEFLIYFQGNSAPDKSGLPSDRFSAERTGGSVSTLTIQRTQQEDSAVYLCASSLPGTELMNTEAFFGQGTRLTVV.

The V and J genes are TRBV7-4 and TRBJ2-2; TRBD2 matches at 11 bases. This CDR3 spans 17 amino acids. Germline V gene data show CDR1 as SGHVT and CDR2 as SQSDAQ. The junction had 6 bases not matched to a gene; V was cut back by 5 bases and J by 1 base. CDR3 nucleotide sequence: TGTGCCAGCAGCCCTCGACTAGCGGGGAAGAACACCGGGGAGCTGTTTTTT. This translates into CASSPRLAGKNTGELFF. The full variable domain, its missing parts supplied by reference TRBV7-4 and TRBJ2-2, is GAGVSQSPRYKVAKRGRDVALRCDSISGHVTLYWYRQTLGQGSEVLTYSQSDAQRDKSGRPSGRFSAERPERSVSTLKIQRTEQGDSAVYLCASSPRLAGKNTGELFFGEGSRLTVL.

The rearrangement links TRBV6-6 to TRBJ2-1; TRBD2 aligns across 10 bases. The CDR3 runs 16 residues. V trimming: 2 bases; J trimming: 2 bases; junction bases outside the gene matches: 3. Germline values: CDR1 MNHNY, CDR2 SVGAGI (reference sequence). As DNA, the CDR3 is TGTGCCAGCAGTTACGAAACTAGCGGGGCCTACAATGAGCAGTTCTTC. Its translation is CASSYETSGAYNEQFF.

This clonotype was seen at least ten times. V and J are TRBV7-9 and TRBJ1-5; TRBD1 matches at 9 bases. J was trimmed by 1 base and V by 5 bases; bases with no gene match: 3. Germline CDR1 SEHNR, CDR2 FQNEAQ (reference sequence). The CDR3 consists of 15 residues. The CDR3 sequence: CASSVGTGSNQPQHF. Written as DNA, the CDR3 is TGTGCCAGCAGCGTTGGGACAGGGAGCAATCAGCCCCAGCATTTT.

The CDR3 loop reads CASSPWDNTRYNEQFF. CDR3 nucleotide sequence: TGTGCCAGCAGCCCTTGGGACAACACACGATACAATGAGCAGTTCTTC. This chain connects TRBV7-9 to TRBJ2-1; D is perhaps TRBD1 (6 bases). Germline V CDR1 and CDR2: SEHNR, FQNEAQ (reference sequence). V was pared by 5 bases and J by 4 bases, with 18 bases between. The CDR3 is made up of 16 amino acids.

This chain uses TRBV27 with TRBJ1-5; TRBD1 might be the D (5 bases). Germline V lookup: CDR1 MNHEY, CDR2 SMNVEV (reference sequence). The CDR3 has 14 residues. The V gene lost 4 bases and the J gene lost 2 bases, with 9 bases spanning the gap. The DNA of the CDR3 is TGTGCCAGCAGTTCTGGGGCAGGCAATCAGCCCCAGCATTTT. It translates to CASSSGAGNQPQHF.

In this sample, this clonotype turned up many times. This rearrangement joins TRBV7-8 to TRBJ1-1; a weak D match, TRBD1 (5 bases). CDR1 and CDR2 from the germline V gene are SGHVS and FQNEAQ. CDR3 length: 14 amino acids. Trimming cost V 5 bases and J 4 bases, with 14 bases left between them. CDR3 DNA: TGTGCCAGCAGCCCTGGGGGTCCGGGCACTGAAGCTTTCTTT. It yields the protein CASSPGGPGTEAFF. The full variable domain, rest sourced from reference TRBV7-8 and TRBJ1-1, is GAGVSQSPRYKVAKRGQDVALRCDPISGHVSLFWYQQALGQGPEFLTYFQNEAQLDKSGLPSDRFFAERPEGSVSTLKIQRTQQEDSAVYLCASSPGGPGTEAFFGQGTRLTVV.

The table lists this clonotype with many counts. The chain carries TRBV12-5 and TRBJ1-1, with 8 bases lining up with TRBD1. With 3 bases clipped from V and 1 base from J, the junction kept 10 bases outside the gene matches. CDR1 is LGHNT, CDR2 FRNRAP, per germline. This CDR3 is built from 17 residues. The CDR3, as DNA: TGTGCTAGTGGTTTCTTGCTCTCTGGACAGGGGAACACTGAAGCTTTCTTT. Amino acids: CASGFLLSGQGNTEAFF.

The gene calls are TRBV20-1 and TRBJ2-3, with D maybe TRBD2 (7 bases). This CDR3 comprises 16 residues. Germline V gene data show CDR1 as DFQATT and CDR2 as SNEGSKA (reference sequence). The CDR3 nucleotides read TGCAGCCGGAGGGGGGGGCCCCTCGATTACACAGATACGCAGTATTTT. It translates to CSRRGGPLDYTDTQYF.

The chain links TRBV7-8 to TRBJ2-7; 8 positions agree with TRBD1. The CDR3 contains 14 residues. Germline assignment: CDR1 SGHVS and CDR2 FQNEAQ. Losses at the gene ends were 1 base for V and 7 bases for J; bases not matched to a gene: 6. The CDR3, as DNA: TGTGCCAGCAGCTTAGGAGCAGGGGGCAAGGAGCAGTACTTC. Amino acids: CASSLGAGGKEQYF.

This clonotype was counted ten times or more. The chain joins TRBV7-6 to TRBJ1-1; D not certain. This CDR3 region has 14 residues. The V gene lost 1 base and the J gene lost 4 bases, with 10 bases spanning the gap. Germline CDR1 reads SGHVS; CDR2 reads FNYEAQ. This CDR3 reads CASSLEPTGTEAFF. The CDR3, as DNA: TGTGCCAGCAGCTTAGAGCCCACGGGCACTGAAGCTTTCTTT. Combining the CDR3 with reference TRBV7-6 and TRBJ1-1 gives the whole variable domain GAGVSQSPRYKVTKRGQDVALRCDPISGHVSLYWYRQALGQGPEFLTYFNYEAQQDKSGLPNDRFSAERPEGSISTLTIQRTEQRDSAMYRCASSLEPTGTEAFFGQGTRLTVV.

This clonotype was seen more than once but under ten times. The rearrangement joins TRBV7-9 to TRBJ2-2; possibly TRBD1 or TRBD2 for D (5 bases each). The germline V and J ends were trimmed by 5 bases and 4 bases, with 11 bases remaining between them. CDR1 SEHNR and CDR2 FQNEAQ come from the germline V gene (reference sequence). The CDR3 has 14 amino acids. CDR3 in amino acids: CASSPEGLTGELFF. For the CDR3, the DNA is TGTGCCAGCAGCCCCGAGGGGCTCACCGGGGAGCTGTTTTTT.

Many counts were recorded for this clonotype. This chain links TRBV7-2 with TRBJ1-6; 9 positions agree with TRBD1. This CDR3 spans 17 amino acids. V gave up 0 bases and J gave up 3 bases; unmatched junction bases: 3. Germline V gene sequence: CDR1 SGHTA, CDR2 FQGNSA. The CDR3 region has the DNA TGTGCCAGCAGCTTAGCGGACAGGGGAGACTATAATTCACCCCTCCACTTT. Translation gives CASSLADRGDYNSPLHF.

This clonotype was found many times. This chain links TRBV7-6 with TRBJ2-5; D is possibly TRBD2 (5 bases). V was trimmed by 2 bases and J by 5 bases, leaving 15 bases between them. The length of the CDR3 is 15 residues. Germline-derived CDR1 and CDR2 are SGHVS and FNYEAQ. In DNA, the CDR3 is TGTGCCAGCAGCTTAAGGCCCGGGATCGGCGAGACCCAGTACTTC. Residues: CASSLRPGIGETQYF.

A note on this clonotype: Germline and junction disagree at one end, which may indicate a read error. CDR3 residues: CASSFALGTDEKLFF. In DNA form, the CDR3 reads TGTGCTAGCAGCTTCGCTTTGGGGACAGATGAAAAACTGTTTTTT. The V and J genes are TRBV7-6 and TRBJ1-4; TRBD1 matches 7 bases. Germline V CDR1 and CDR2: SGHVS, FNYEAQ. The CDR3 is 15 residues long.

This clonotype was picked up a small number of times. The CDR3 DNA reads as TGTGCCAGCAGTTACTCGAGCACCCCCTACGAGCAGTACGTC. This encodes CASSYSSTPYEQYV. V usage is TRBV6-5 and J usage is TRBJ2-7; D is uncertain. The CDR3 extends over 14 amino acids. CDR1 is MNHEY, CDR2 SVGAGI, per germline. V was cut by 0 bases and J by 2 bases, with 8 bases left in between.

This clonotype was observed a handful of times. V gene TRBV27 combines with J gene TRBJ1-2; D is uncertain. The CDR3 covers 14 residues. Germline V gives CDR1 MNHEY, CDR2 SMNVEV (reference sequence). The ends were cut back, 3 bases at V and 3 bases at J, with 11 bases in the middle. The CDR3 protein is CASSLGAHYYGYTF. The CDR3 DNA reads as TGTGCCAGCAGTTTGGGTGCTCATTACTATGGCTACACCTTC.

The sample holds a few counts of this clonotype. This chain connects TRBV4-1 to TRBJ1-6; D uncertain. Germline values: CDR1 MGHRA, CDR2 YSYEKL. The length of the CDR3 is 18 residues. Trimming cost V 1 base and J 0 bases, with 13 bases left between them. CDR3 sequence: CASSQVSDLSSYNSPLHF. DNA of the CDR3: TGCGCCAGCAGCCAAGTATCGGACCTGAGCTCCTATAATTCACCCCTCCACTTT.

CDR3 region: CASSPWSGEQFF. As DNA, the CDR3 is TGCGCCAGCAGCCCTTGGTCGGGTGAGCAGTTCTTC. The rearrangement joins TRBV4-1 to TRBJ2-1; no clear D. Trimming stripped 4 bases from V and 9 bases from J, with 10 bases between. The CDR3 contains 12 residues. The germline CDR1 and CDR2 sequences are MGHRA and YSYEKL.

In this sample, this clonotype turned up a few times. The chain joins TRBV10-3 to TRBJ1-1; no clear D. The ends were cut back, 0 bases at V and 3 bases at J, with 8 bases in the middle. CDR3 size: 14 residues. CDR1 and CDR2 from the germline V gene are ENHRY and SYGVKD. Here the CDR3 DNA reads TGTGCCATCAGTGAGTCCTTGGGGTACACTGAAGCTTTCTTT. Protein sequence: CAISESLGYTEAFF.

This clonotype was observed at least ten times. The CDR3 loop is CASSVTGTPYNEQFF. The CDR3 bases are TGTGCCAGCAGCGTGACAGGGACACCCTACAATGAGCAGTTCTTC. V usage is TRBV7-2 and J usage is TRBJ2-1; TRBD1 matches at 7 bases. V shed 5 bases and J 2 bases; nucleotides not matched to a gene: 6. CDR1 is SGHTA, CDR2 FQGNSA, per germline. The CDR3 is made up of 15 amino acids. The whole variable domain, remainder taken from reference TRBV7-2 and TRBJ2-1, is GAGVSQSPSNKVTEKGKDVELRCDPISGHTALYWYRQSLGQGLEFLIYFQGNSAPDKSGLPSDRFSAERTGGSVSTLTIQRTQQEDSAVYLCASSVTGTPYNEQFFGPGTRLTVL.